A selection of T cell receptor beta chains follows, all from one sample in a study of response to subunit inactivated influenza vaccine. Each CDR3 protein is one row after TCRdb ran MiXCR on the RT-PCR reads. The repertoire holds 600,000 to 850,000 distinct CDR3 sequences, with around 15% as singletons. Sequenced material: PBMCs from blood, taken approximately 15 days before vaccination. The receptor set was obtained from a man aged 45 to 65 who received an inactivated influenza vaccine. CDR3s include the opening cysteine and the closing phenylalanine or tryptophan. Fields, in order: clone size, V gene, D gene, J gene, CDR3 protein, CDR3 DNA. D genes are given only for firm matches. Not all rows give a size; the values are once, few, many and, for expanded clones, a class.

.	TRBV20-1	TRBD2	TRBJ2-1	CSAITGTSGSNEQFF	TGCAGTGCCATAACCGGGACTAGCGGGAGTAATGAGCAGTTCTTC
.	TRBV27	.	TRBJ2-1	CASSTNRGRGVEQFF	TGTGCCAGCAGTACAAACCGAGGCAGGGGTGTTGAGCAGTTCTTC
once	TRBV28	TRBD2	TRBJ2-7	CASNIAGGGYEQYF	TGTGCCAGCAATATAGCGGGAGGGGGCTACGAGCAGTACTTC
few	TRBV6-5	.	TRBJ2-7	CASSYVEGTYEQYF	TGTGCCAGCAGTTACGTTGAGGGCACCTACGAGCAGTACTTC
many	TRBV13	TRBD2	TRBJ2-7	CASSQGGLASSEQYF	TGTGCCAGCAGCCAGGGGGGACTAGCGTCCTCCGAGCAGTACTTC
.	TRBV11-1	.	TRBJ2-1	CASSLEPGSNAFF	TGTGCCAGCAGCTTAGAACCGGGGTCAAACGCGTTCTTC
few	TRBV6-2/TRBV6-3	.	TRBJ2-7	CASTLSGVSYEQYF	TGTGCCAGCACTCTATCCGGCGTGTCCTACGAGCAGTACTTC
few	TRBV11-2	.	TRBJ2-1	CASIFTAVGNEQFF	TGTGCCAGCATTTTCACCGCGGTGGGCAATGAGCAGTTCTTC
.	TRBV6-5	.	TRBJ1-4	CASSYGGAANEKLFF	TGTGCCAGCAGTTACGGGGGGGCGGCTAATGAAAAACTGTTTTTT
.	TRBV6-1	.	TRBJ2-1	CASSRAISYNEQFF	TGTGCCAGCTCGCGGGCCATCTCCTACAATGAGCAGTTCTTC
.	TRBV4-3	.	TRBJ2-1	CASSQAVIAESSYNEQFF	TGCGCCAGCAGCCAAGCGGTAATAGCGGAGAGCTCCTACAATGAGCAGTTCTTC
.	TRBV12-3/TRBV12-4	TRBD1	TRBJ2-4	CASRVLGQDKNIQYF	TGTGCCAGCAGGGTTCTTGGACAGGATAAAAACATTCAGTACTTC
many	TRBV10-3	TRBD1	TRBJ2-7	CAISGVRGPYEQYF	TGTGCCATCAGCGGGGTAAGGGGGCCCTACGAGCAGTACTTC
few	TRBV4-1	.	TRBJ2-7	CASSRQASYEQYF	TGCGCCAGCAGCCGACAGGCTTCCTACGAGCAGTACTTC
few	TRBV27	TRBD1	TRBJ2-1	CGSKMGQGFNEQFF	TGTGGTAGCAAAATGGGACAGGGGTTCAATGAGCAGTTCTTC
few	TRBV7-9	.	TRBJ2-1	CASSPLALYNEQFF	TGTGCCAGCAGCCCCCTGGCGCTCTACAATGAGCAGTTCTTC
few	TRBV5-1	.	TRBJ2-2	CASSSEGRGKSTGELFF	TGCGCCAGCAGCTCTGAAGGGCGCGGCAAATCCACCGGGGAGCTGTTTTTT
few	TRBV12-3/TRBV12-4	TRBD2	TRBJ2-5	CASTRGGGVQETQYF	TGTGCCAGCACCCGTGGCGGGGGAGTCCAAGAGACCCAGTACTTC
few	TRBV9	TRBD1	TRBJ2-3	CASSVAGGTGTDTQYF	TGTGCCAGCAGCGTAGCTGGTGGGACAGGCACAGATACGCAGTATTTT
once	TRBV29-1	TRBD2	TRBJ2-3	CSVALAGFTDTQYF	TGCAGCGTTGCACTAGCGGGCTTCACAGATACGCAGTATTTT
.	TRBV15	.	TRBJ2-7	CATSSITKAGFSHEQYF	TGTGCCACCAGCAGTATCACTAAGGCGGGATTTAGCCACGAGCAGTACTTC
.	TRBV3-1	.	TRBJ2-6	CASSQVGHGPYGANVLTF	TGTGCCAGCAGCCAAGTGGGACACGGACCGTATGGGGCCAACGTCCTGACTTTC
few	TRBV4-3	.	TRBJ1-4	CASSQDRFRAGRSTNEKLFF	TGCGCCAGCAGCCAAGATCGGTTTAGGGCAGGGAGGTCGACTAATGAAAAACTGTTTTTT
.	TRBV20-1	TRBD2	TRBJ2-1	CSVASGRQGSYNEQFF	TGCAGTGTGGCTAGCGGGAGGCAGGGGTCCTACAATGAGCAGTTCTTC
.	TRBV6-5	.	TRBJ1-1	CASSYSRSGQGNTEAFF	TGTGCCAGCAGTTACTCTAGATCAGGCCAGGGTAACACTGAAGCTTTCTTT
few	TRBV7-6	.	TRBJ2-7	CASSLGTQYEQYF	TGTGCCAGCAGCTTAGGGACTCAGTACGAGCAGTACTTC
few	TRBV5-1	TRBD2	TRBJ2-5	CASSSTSSGTYQETQYF	TGCGCCAGCAGCTCAACTTCTAGCGGGACGTACCAAGAGACCCAGTACTTC
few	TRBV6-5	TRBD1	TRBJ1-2	CASSYSTGDYGYTF	TGTGCCAGCAGTTACTCGACAGGGGACTATGGCTACACCTTC
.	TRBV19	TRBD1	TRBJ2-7	CASSIEKGAEQYF	TGTGCCAGTAGTATTGAGAAGGGGGCCGAGCAGTACTTC
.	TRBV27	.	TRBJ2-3	CASSLTRGIYDTQYF	TGTGCCAGCAGTTTGACCAGGGGAATTTATGATACGCAGTATTTT
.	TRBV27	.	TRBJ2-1	CASSLFGPGSGIGGQFF	.
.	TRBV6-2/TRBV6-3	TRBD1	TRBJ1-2	CASSIDRGSGYTF	TGTGCCAGCAGTATCGACAGGGGCTCTGGCTACACCTTC
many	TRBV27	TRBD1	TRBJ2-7	CASSEPGQGRYEQYF	TGTGCCAGCAGCGAACCGGGACAGGGCCGCTACGAGCAGTACTTC
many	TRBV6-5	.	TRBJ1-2	CASSYHGASLGYTF	TGTGCCAGCAGTTACCACGGGGCGTCTCTGGGCTACACCTTC
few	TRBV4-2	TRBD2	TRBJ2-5	CASSQEAGGLSPWSQYF	TGTGCCAGCAGCCAAGAAGCGGGGGGGCTCTCGCCGTGGTCCCAGTACTTC
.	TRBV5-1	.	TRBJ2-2	CASSLVGPGDLTSTGELFF	TGCGCCAGCAGCTTGGTCGGGCCAGGGGATCTCACAAGCACCGGGGAGCTGTTTTTT
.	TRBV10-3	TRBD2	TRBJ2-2	CASRGGMNTGELFF	TGTGCGTCGCGGGGGGGGATGAACACCGGGGAGCTGTTTTTT
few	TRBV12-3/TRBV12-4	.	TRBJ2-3	CASSATPPGTDTQYF	TGTGCCAGCAGTGCTACGCCTCCGGGCACAGATACGCAGTATTTT
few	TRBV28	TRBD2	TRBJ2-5	CASGRAGATSGTQYF	TGTGCCAGCGGACGAGCGGGGGCCACGTCGGGGACCCAGTACTTC
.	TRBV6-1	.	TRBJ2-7	CASSESVGRGEQYF	TGTGCCAGCAGTGAATCTGTCGGGCGGGGCGAGCAGTACTTC
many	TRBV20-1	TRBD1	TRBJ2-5	CSAVPGQGALQTQYF	TGCAGTGCGGTTCCGGGACAGGGGGCTCTGCAGACCCAGTACTTC
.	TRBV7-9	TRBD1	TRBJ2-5	CASSFPLTGGIQETQYF	TGTGCCAGCAGCTTCCCCCTCACAGGGGGTATACAAGAGACCCAGTACTTC
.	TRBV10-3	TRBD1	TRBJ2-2	CAIRLDRERTGELFF	TGTGCCATCAGGCTAGACAGGGAGAGGACCGGGGAGCTGTTTTTT
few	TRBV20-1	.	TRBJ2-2	CSARAWNTGELFF	TGCAGTGCTAGGGCTTGGAACACCGGGGAGCTGTTTTTT
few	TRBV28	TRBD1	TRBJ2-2	CASSQRRQGGYSGELFF	TGTGCCAGCAGTCAGCGGAGACAGGGGGGTTACTCCGGGGAGCTGTTTTTT
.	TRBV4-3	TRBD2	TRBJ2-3	CASSQDRATSGIPDTQYF	TGCGCCAGCAGCCAAGATCGAGCAACTAGCGGTATACCAGATACGCAGTATTTT
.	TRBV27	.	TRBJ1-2	CASSPGAKNYGYTF	TGTGCCAGCAGTCCAGGGGCCAAGAACTATGGCTACACCTTC
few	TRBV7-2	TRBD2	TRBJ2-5	CASSRAGPKSGETQYF	TGTGCCAGCAGCCGAGCGGGGCCCAAGAGCGGAGAGACCCAGTACTTC
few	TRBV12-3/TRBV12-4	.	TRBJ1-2	CASSFLRGYGYTF	TGTGCCAGCAGTTTCTTAAGGGGCTATGGCTACACCTTC
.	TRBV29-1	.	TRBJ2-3	CSVEGTYTDTQYF	TGCAGCGTTGAGGGGACCTACACAGATACGCAGTATTTT
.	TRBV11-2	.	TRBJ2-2	CASSPSRAAGELFF	TGTGCCAGCAGCCCTAGTAGAGCGGCCGGGGAGCTGTTTTTT
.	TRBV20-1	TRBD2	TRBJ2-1	CSARGGLAGVNEQFF	TGCAGTGCTAGAGGGGGACTAGCGGGCGTCAATGAGCAGTTCTTC
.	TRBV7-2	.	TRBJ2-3	CASSWGPAGSADTQYF	TGTGCCAGCAGCTGGGGGCCAGCGGGATCGGCAGATACGCAGTATTTT
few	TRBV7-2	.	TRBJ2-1	CASSFAQRNNEQFF	TGTGCCAGCAGCTTCGCACAGAGAAACAATGAGCAGTTCTTC
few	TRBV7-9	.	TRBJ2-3	CASSLEPTGTPDTQYF	TGTGCCAGCAGCTTAGAACCCACGGGGACCCCAGATACGCAGTATTTT
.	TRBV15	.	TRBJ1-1	CATSRQYTGNTEAFF	TGTGCCACCAGCAGACAGTACACAGGGAACACTGAAGCTTTCTTT
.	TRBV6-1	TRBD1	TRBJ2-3	CASPKTDSQGEDTQYF	TGTGCCAGCCCAAAGACGGACAGCCAGGGGGAAGATACGCAGTATTTT
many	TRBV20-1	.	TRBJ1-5	CSARTNSDGYNQPQHF	TGCAGTGCTAGAACTAACTCAGACGGTTACAATCAGCCCCAGCATTTT
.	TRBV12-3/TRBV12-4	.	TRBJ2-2	CASSLSTGGVAGELFF	TGTGCCAGCAGTTTGTCTACAGGGGGGGTCGCCGGGGAGCTGTTTTTT
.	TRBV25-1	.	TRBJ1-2	CASSDVWVRGYTF	TGTGCCAGCAGTGATGTTTGGGTGCGAGGCTACACCTTC